The rows below give T cell receptor beta chains drawn from one sample of a study of cytomegalovirus exposure and HLA in healthy donors. The repertoire was sequenced with immunoSEQ multiplex PCR; TCRdb's copy has only in-frame clones and lacks some. The sample includes 50,000 to 60,000 clones, 77% of them seen just once. The sample consisted of PBMCs. Receptor source: a woman in her thirties or forties in good health and CMV-seropositive. Each CDR3 is given with its conserved first and last residue. Fields, in order: J gene, V gene, D gene, clone size, CDR3 DNA, CDR3 protein. The D gene is left open where the match is weak. The size entry is marked missing in some rows and otherwise reads once, few, many or a size class.

j_gene: TRBJ1-6
v_gene: TRBV2
d_gene: TRBD1
abundance: .
CDR3nt: TGTGCCAGCAGTCATAGACAGGGGACTTATAATTCACCCCTCCACTTT
CDR3aa: CASSHRQGTYNSPLHF

j_gene: TRBJ1-3
v_gene: TRBV7-8
d_gene: .
abundance: .
CDR3nt: TGTGCCAGCAGCCTCGCCCGGGGGAACACCATATATTTT
CDR3aa: CASSLARGNTIYF

j_gene: TRBJ2-1
v_gene: TRBV4-1
d_gene: .
abundance: .
CDR3nt: TGCGCCAGCAGCCAAGGAGCGGCGATTTCTGAGCAGTTCTTC
CDR3aa: CASSQGAAISEQFF

j_gene: TRBJ1-1
v_gene: TRBV5-6
d_gene: .
abundance: .
CDR3nt: TGTGCCAGCAGCTTGGAATTGGGGGGAGCTTTCTTT
CDR3aa: CASSLELGGAFF

j_gene: TRBJ1-3
v_gene: TRBV2
d_gene: .
abundance: .
CDR3nt: TGTGCCAGCAGACTTGAGGGTCCTGGAAACACCATATATTTT
CDR3aa: CASRLEGPGNTIYF

j_gene: TRBJ2-3
v_gene: TRBV10-1
d_gene: .
abundance: once
CDR3nt: TGCGCCAGCAGTTCGGGGGGCTTAGATACGCAGTATTTT
CDR3aa: CASSSGGLDTQYF

j_gene: TRBJ1-5
v_gene: TRBV2
d_gene: .
abundance: .
CDR3nt: TGTGCCAGCAGTGAAAGGGACGGGGGATTTAGCAATCAGCCCCAGCATTTT
CDR3aa: CASSERDGGFSNQPQHF

j_gene: TRBJ1-6
v_gene: TRBV7-2
d_gene: .
abundance: few
CDR3nt: TGTGCCAGCAGCTTCCCACCCCCAGGGTCACCCCTCCACTTT
CDR3aa: CASSFPPPGSPLHF

j_gene: TRBJ1-1
v_gene: TRBV20-1
d_gene: .
abundance: .
CDR3nt: TGCAGTGCTTGGGAGGTGACTGAAGCTTTCTTT
CDR3aa: CSAWEVTEAFF

j_gene: TRBJ2-7
v_gene: TRBV2
d_gene: TRBD2
abundance: .
CDR3nt: TGTGCCAGCAGGTGGGGACTAGCGGATTCCTCCTACGAGCAGTACTTC
CDR3aa: CASRWGLADSSYEQYF

j_gene: TRBJ2-5
v_gene: TRBV27
d_gene: .
abundance: .
CDR3nt: TGTGCCAGCAGTTTGACTGGAGGGTGGGAGACCCAGTACTTC
CDR3aa: CASSLTGGWETQYF

j_gene: TRBJ2-1
v_gene: TRBV7-2
d_gene: TRBD2
abundance: .
CDR3nt: TGTGCCAGCAGCTCGGGGGGGCGATACAATGAGCAGTTCTTC
CDR3aa: CASSSGGRYNEQFF

j_gene: TRBJ2-6
v_gene: TRBV5-1
d_gene: .
abundance: .
CDR3nt: TGCGCCAGCAGCTTGTCACTAAACTCTGGGGCCAACGTCCTGACTTTC
CDR3aa: CASSLSLNSGANVLTF

j_gene: TRBJ2-1
v_gene: TRBV19
d_gene: .
abundance: .
CDR3nt: TGTGCCAGTAGTACAGGGGGGTACAATGAGCAGTTCTTC
CDR3aa: CASSTGGYNEQFF

j_gene: TRBJ1-2
v_gene: TRBV9
d_gene: .
abundance: once
CDR3nt: TGTGCCAGCAGCGTAGCCGGGTATGGCTACACCTTC
CDR3aa: CASSVAGYGYTF

j_gene: TRBJ1-1
v_gene: TRBV15
d_gene: TRBD1
abundance: .
CDR3nt: TGTGCCACCAGCCCTGGGGCGGGCCGACAGGGGCCAGGAGGGGAAGCTTTCTTT
CDR3aa: CATSPGAGRQGPGGEAFF